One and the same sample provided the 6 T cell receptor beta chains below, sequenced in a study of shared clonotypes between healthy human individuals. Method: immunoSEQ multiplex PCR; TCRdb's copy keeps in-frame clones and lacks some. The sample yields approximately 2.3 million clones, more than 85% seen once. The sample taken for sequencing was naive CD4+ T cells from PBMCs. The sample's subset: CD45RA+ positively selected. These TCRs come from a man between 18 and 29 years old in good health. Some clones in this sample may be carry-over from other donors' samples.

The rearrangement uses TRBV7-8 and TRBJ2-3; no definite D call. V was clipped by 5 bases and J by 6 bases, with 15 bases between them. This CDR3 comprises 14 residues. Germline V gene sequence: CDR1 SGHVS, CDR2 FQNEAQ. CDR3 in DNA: TGTGCCAGCAGCCTCCGCGGTCGATCCGATACGCAGTATTTT. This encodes CASSLRGRSDTQYF.

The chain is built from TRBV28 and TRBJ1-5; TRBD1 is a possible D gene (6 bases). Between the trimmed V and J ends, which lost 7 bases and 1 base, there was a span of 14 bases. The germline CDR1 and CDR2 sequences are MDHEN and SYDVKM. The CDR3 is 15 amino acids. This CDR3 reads CASTLGGASNQPQHF. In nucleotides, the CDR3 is TGTGCCAGCACCCTTGGGGGGGCGAGCAATCAGCCCCAGCATTTT.

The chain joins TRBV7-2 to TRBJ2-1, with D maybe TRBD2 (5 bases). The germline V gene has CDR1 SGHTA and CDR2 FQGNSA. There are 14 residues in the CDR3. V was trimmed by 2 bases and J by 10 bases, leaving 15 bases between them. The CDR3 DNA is TGTGCCAGCAGCTTACCAACTAGGGCCAGGGAGCAGTTCTTC. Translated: CASSLPTRAREQFF.

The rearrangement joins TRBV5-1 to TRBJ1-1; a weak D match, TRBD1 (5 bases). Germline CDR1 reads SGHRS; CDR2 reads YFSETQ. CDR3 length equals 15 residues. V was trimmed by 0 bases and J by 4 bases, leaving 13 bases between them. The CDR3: CASSLEQGRSTEAFF. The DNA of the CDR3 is TGCGCCAGCAGCTTGGAGCAGGGCAGGTCCACTGAAGCTTTCTTT.

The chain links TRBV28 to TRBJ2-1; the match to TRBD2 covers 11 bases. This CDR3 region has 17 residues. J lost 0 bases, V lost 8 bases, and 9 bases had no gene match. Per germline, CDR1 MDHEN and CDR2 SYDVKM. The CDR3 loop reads CASVGLAGANSYNEQFF. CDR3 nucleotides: TGTGCCAGCGTAGGACTAGCGGGCGCGAACTCCTACAATGAGCAGTTCTTC. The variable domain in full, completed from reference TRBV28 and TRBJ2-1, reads DVKVTQSSRYLVKRTGEKVFLECVQDMDHENMFWYRQDPGLGLRLIYFSYDVKMKEKGDIPEGYSVSREKKERFSLILESASTNQTSMYLCASVGLAGANSYNEQFFGPGTRLTVL.

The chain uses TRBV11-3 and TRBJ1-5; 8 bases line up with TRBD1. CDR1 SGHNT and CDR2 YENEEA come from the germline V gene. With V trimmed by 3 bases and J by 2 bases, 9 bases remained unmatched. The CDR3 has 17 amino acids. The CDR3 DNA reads TGTGCCAGCAGCTTTCATACGACAGGGGACGGCAATCAGCCCCAGCATTTT. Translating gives CASSFHTTGDGNQPQHF.